These 20 T cell receptor beta chains were all obtained from the same sample, sequenced in a study of blood T cells in healthy people across ages. Primed by a sample-barcoded 5' primer and a J-beta primer mix, a second PCR proceeded for roughly 6 to 12 cycles. TCRdb ran MiXCR on the 5' RACE reads and lists one entry per CDR3 protein. Of over 500,000 distinct CDR3 sequences in the sample, 40% to 65% were seen once. The sample comprised blood. The receptor set was obtained from a woman aged 80 or over in good health.

This clonotype was found once. The chain employs TRBV10-3 and TRBJ1-1; TRBD1 is a possible D gene (5 bases). CDR1 is ENHRY, CDR2 SYGVKD, per germline. Trimming removed 7 bases from V and 4 bases from J, with 19 bases in between. The CDR3 runs 15 residues. CDR3 nucleotides: TGTGCCATCACTAGGGGAGGTGAAAAAACCACTGAAGCTTTCTTT. Translating gives CAITRGGEKTTEAFF.

This chain joins TRBV20-1 and TRBJ2-7, with TRBD1 matching 9 bases. The closer fit of TRBJ2-5 to the DNA end suggests the J call may be wrong. The germline V gene has CDR1 DFQATT and CDR2 SNEGSKA (reference sequence). The CDR3 contains 14 residues. The CDR3 is CSAPGQGSGETQYF. The CDR3 bases are TGCAGTGCTCCGGGACAGGGTAGTGGTGAGACCCAGTACTTC.

This clonotype was seen a few times. The V call is TRBV5-1, the J call TRBJ1-1; D gene ambiguous. Per germline, CDR1 SGHRS and CDR2 YFSETQ. The CDR3 covers 15 residues. V lost 1 base and J 1 base, leaving 11 bases between the germline ends. The CDR3 is CASSLIGVPNTEAFF. The CDR3 DNA follows: TGCGCCAGCAGCTTGATTGGGGTTCCGAACACTGAAGCTTTCTTT.

Only a few counts were recorded for this clonotype. A much more abundant neighbour one base away suggests this may be a read error. This chain joins TRBV10-3 and TRBJ2-5; D is perhaps TRBD1 (5 bases). The CDR3 covers 12 residues. Germline values: CDR1 ENHRY, CDR2 SYGVKD. Between the trimmed V and J ends, which lost 6 bases and 11 bases, there was a span of 16 bases. The DNA of the CDR3 is TGTGCCATCAGGGAGACAGTCAATGAGCAGTACTTC. This gives the protein CAIRETVNEQYF.

This clonotype was detected ten times or more. V usage is TRBV2 and J usage is TRBJ2-1; D gene ambiguous. The V end was cut by 8 bases, the J end by 2 bases, with 7 bases between. Looked up from germline, CDR1 is SNHLY and CDR2 is FYNNEI. This CDR3 spans 12 amino acids. This chain's CDR3 is CASQRAYNEQFF. DNA of the CDR3: TGTGCCAGCCAGCGTGCCTACAATGAGCAGTTCTTC. The full variable domain, rest sourced from reference TRBV2 and TRBJ2-1, is EPEVTQTPSHQVTQMGQEVILRCVPISNHLYFYWYRQILGQKVEFLVSFYNNEISEKSEIFDDQFSVERPDGSNFTLKIRSTKLEDSAMYFCASQRAYNEQFFGPGTRLTVL.

There are many counts of this clonotype. The chain combines TRBV10-3 with TRBJ2-1; maybe TRBD2 (6 bases). CDR1 is ENHRY and CDR2 is SYGVKD in the germline V gene. The CDR3 runs to 17 residues. Deletions cut 8 bases from V and 5 bases from J, with 25 bases between. CDR3 sequence reads: CAIGGAIPGVPNNEQFF. CDR3 DNA: TGTGCCATCGGAGGTGCGATCCCGGGAGTACCAAACAATGAGCAGTTCTTC.

This clonotype was counted only a few times. The chain uses TRBV7-9 and TRBJ2-5; weak D call: TRBD2 (6 bases). In germline, CDR1 is SEHNR, CDR2 FQNEAQ (reference sequence). Trimming pared 4 bases from V and 7 bases from J, leaving 16 bases between. The CDR3 totals 14 residues. The CDR3 bases are TGTGCCAGCAGCTCCTCCGGAGGGCAAAGGACCCAGTACTTC. Translation gives CASSSSGGQRTQYF.

The CDR3 loop reads CASSPDGGTYNEQFF. The DNA for the CDR3 is TGTGCCAGCAGCCCTGACGGGGGAACCTACAATGAGCAGTTCTTC. J is TRBJ2-1 and V is TRBV11-3; maybe TRBD2 (6 bases). Per the germline V gene, CDR1 is SGHNT and CDR2 is YENEEA. The CDR3 extends over 15 amino acids. V shed 5 bases and J shed 2 bases, with 13 bases lying between them.

This clonotype was counted a few times. V gene TRBV28 combines with J gene TRBJ2-1, with no clear D. Germline V gene data show CDR1 as MDHEN and CDR2 as SYDVKM. CDR3 size: 12 residues. V was trimmed by 6 bases and J by 5 bases, leaving 8 bases between them. For the CDR3, the DNA is TGTGCCAGCAGCCGCGAGGACAATGAGCAGTTCTTC. It yields the protein CASSREDNEQFF. Variable domain in full (rest from reference TRBV28 and TRBJ2-1): DVKVTQSSRYLVKRTGEKVFLECVQDMDHENMFWYRQDPGLGLRLIYFSYDVKMKEKGDIPEGYSVSREKKERFSLILESASTNQTSMYLCASSREDNEQFFGPGTRLTVL.

This clonotype showed up many times. This rearrangement joins TRBV10-1 to TRBJ2-1; 8 bases align to TRBD2. Germline V lookup: CDR1 WNHNN, CDR2 SYGVQD (reference sequence). This CDR3 region has 17 residues. With 6 bases clipped from V and 8 bases from J, the junction kept 18 bases outside the gene matches. CDR3 residues: CASSAYTQRERGYEQFF. The CDR3 region has the DNA TGCGCCAGCAGCGCCTATACGCAGCGGGAGAGGGGCTATGAGCAGTTCTTC.

The chain has TRBV20-1 and TRBJ2-1; TRBD2 agrees at 10 bases. CDR3 length equals 13 residues. Trimming cost V 3 bases and J 10 bases; bases outside gene matches: 6. Germline V CDR1 and CDR2: DFQATT, SNEGSKA (reference sequence). The CDR3 DNA sequence: TGCAGTGCTAGGGGGCTAGCGGGAGCCGAGCAGTTCTTC. Translated, it gives CSARGLAGAEQFF.

This clonotype was seen many times. The J gene is TRBJ1-4, the V gene TRBV29-1, with TRBD1 matching 7 bases. Germline V gene data show CDR1 as SQVTM and CDR2 as ANQGSEA. The CDR3 consists of 13 residues. V was clipped by 7 bases and J by 8 bases; unmatched bases: 10. The CDR3 region is CSAGGPGGEKLFF. DNA for the CDR3: TGCAGCGCCGGAGGGCCAGGGGGGGAAAAACTGTTTTTT.

This clonotype came up a few times. CDR3 loop: CASSPRSGNTPGELFF. The CDR3 DNA follows: TGTGCCAGCTCACCACGGTCTGGAAATACACCCGGGGAGCTGTTTTTT. This sequence joins TRBV18 and TRBJ2-2; the D is unclear. The V and J ends lost 1 base and 6 bases respectively, with 15 bases between them. The CDR3 is made up of 16 amino acids. Germline V CDR1 and CDR2: KGHSH, LQKENI.

This sequence joins TRBV20-1 and TRBJ2-5; D call uncertain. The CDR3 is 11 amino acids. Trimming took 8 bases from V and 0 from J, leaving 7 bases between them. CDR1 DFQATT and CDR2 SNEGSKA come from the germline V gene (reference sequence). The CDR3 DNA follows: TGCAGTCCACAGCACCAAGAGACCCAGTACTTC. Translated: CSPQHQETQYF.

The CDR3 DNA is TGTGCCGTAAGGACAGGGAGCTACGAGCAGTACTTC. Protein sequence: CAVRTGSYEQYF. V is TRBV6-5 and J is TRBJ2-7; 8 bases map to TRBD1. With 11 bases clipped from V and 3 bases from J, the junction kept 6 bases outside the gene matches. Germline lookup yields CDR1 MNHEY and CDR2 SVGAGI. The CDR3 consists of 12 residues.

The V gene is TRBV6-1, the J gene TRBJ2-3, with 7 positions matching TRBD2. The length of the CDR3 is 15 residues. V shed 6 bases, J shed 2 bases, and the junction held 8 bases outside the gene matches. The germline V gene encodes CDR1 MNHNS and CDR2 SASEGT. In DNA, the CDR3 is TGTGCCAGCAGAGCCCTTAGCGGGCACACAGATACGCAGTATTTT. Protein product: CASRALSGHTDTQYF.

The J gene is TRBJ1-5, the V gene TRBV4-1, with TRBD1 identical over 9 bases. In germline, CDR1 is MGHRA, CDR2 YSYEKL. The CDR3 is 16 residues long. V was clipped by 5 bases and J by 5 bases; unmatched bases: 10. CDR3 region: CASSKGLGQGDQPQHF. The CDR3 bases are TGCGCCAGCAGCAAAGGGTTGGGACAGGGCGATCAGCCCCAGCATTTT.

As to this clonotype: A much bigger clone sits one base away, suggesting this may be a read error. The chain has TRBV4-2 and TRBJ2-4; a possible D gene is TRBD2 (6 bases). CDR3 length: 16 residues. V lost 3 bases, J lost 0 bases, and 12 bases lay in between. The germline CDR1 and CDR2 sequences are LGHNA and YNFKEQ. CDR3 DNA: TGTGCCAGCAGCCACTCGGGGGACTTAGCCAAAAACATTCAGTACTTC. This sequence encodes CASSHSGDLAKNIQYF.

Details on this clonotype: A read error may explain this, as a much larger clone is one base away. The chain joins TRBV29-1 to TRBJ2-1, with a tentative D call TRBD2 (6 bases). CDR3 length: 11 amino acids. Deletions cut 7 bases from V and 4 bases from J, with 8 bases between. Germline-derived CDR1 and CDR2 are SQVTM and ANQGSEA. The CDR3 protein is CSGAGYNEQFF. The CDR3 DNA is TGCAGCGGAGCGGGTTACAATGAGCAGTTCTTC.

This clonotype was observed many times. V is TRBV20-1 and J is TRBJ2-5, with 10 bases identical to TRBD2. CDR1 is DFQATT and CDR2 is SNEGSKA in the germline V gene (reference sequence). The CDR3 sequence is 17 residues long. Germline trimming cut 0 bases from V and 2 bases from J; bases unmatched to any gene: 9. This CDR3 is CSARDLPSGSSQETQYF. The DNA for the CDR3 is TGCAGTGCTAGAGATCTCCCTAGCGGGAGTTCACAAGAGACCCAGTACTTC.